Listed below are T cell receptor beta chains from one sample, sequenced in a study of cytomegalovirus exposure and HLA in healthy donors. Using immunoSEQ multiplex PCR, the repertoire was profiled, and TCRdb retains in-frame clones only, with some absent. The data show 200,000 to 250,000 clones, more than 60% seen once. Sequencing used PBMCs. The receptors originated from a woman aged 55-69 years in good health and CMV-seropositive. CDR3s include the opening cysteine and the closing phenylalanine or tryptophan. Fields, in order: J gene, D gene, clone size, V gene, CDR3 DNA, CDR3 protein. A D gene is named only where the DNA matches it firmly. Rows give clone size only sometimes, using once, few, many, or a class for an expanded clone.

>TRBJ1-3|TRBD1|NA|TRBV11-3
TGTGCCAGCAGCGCCCGGACAGGGAACCCCTCTGGAAACACCATATATTTT
CASSARTGNPSGNTIYF
>TRBJ2-1|NA|NA|TRBV28
TGTGCCAGCAGTCGCCGTCTCCGGGACAACTACAATGAGCAGTTCTTC
CASSRRLRDNYNEQFF
>TRBJ2-7|TRBD2|NA|TRBV5-4
TGTGCCAGCAGCTTGGTCGCTAGCGGGGCCTACGAGCAGTACTTC
CASSLVASGAYEQYF
>TRBJ2-3|NA|NA|TRBV7-2
TGTGCCAGCAGCTTAGCGGAGTACACAGATACGCAGTATTTT
CASSLAEYTDTQYF
>TRBJ2-6|TRBD1|NA|TRBV30
TGTGCCTGGATCCGGGACAGGGCTTGGTGGTCTGGGGCCAACGTCCTGACTTTC
CAWIRDRAWWSGANVLTF
>TRBJ2-3|TRBD1|NA|TRBV27
TGTGCCAGCAGGAAGCAGGGGGTAATGGGAGATACGCAGTATTTT
CASRKQGVMGDTQYF
>TRBJ1-6|TRBD1|few|TRBV6-6
TGTGCCAGCAGCCGGACAGGGGTTAATTCACCCCTCCACTTT
CASSRTGVNSPLHF
>TRBJ2-3|TRBD2|NA|TRBV7-2
TGTGCCAGCAGCTTACTTAGCGGGGGGGCGACAGATACGCAGTATTTT
CASSLLSGGATDTQYF
>TRBJ2-5|NA|NA|TRBV7-8
TGTGCCAGCAGCTTAGCGGGAGCATCGGAGACCCAGTACTTC
CASSLAGASETQYF
>TRBJ1-2|NA|NA|TRBV28
TGTGCCAGCACCCCGACTACCTCCGCTAACTATGGCTACACCTTC
CASTPTTSANYGYTF
>TRBJ2-3|NA|NA|TRBV28
TGTGTTACCCGACACGTGAGCACAGATACGCAGTATTTT
CVTRHVSTDTQYF
>TRBJ2-3|TRBD2|few|TRBV27
TGTGCCAGCAGACTAGCGGGGGGCACAGATACGCAGTATTTT
CASRLAGGTDTQYF
>TRBJ1-3|TRBD1|NA|TRBV27
TGTGCCAGCAGTGCGGGACAGTACTCTGGAAACACCATATATTTT
CASSAGQYSGNTIYF
>TRBJ2-7|NA|NA|TRBV6-1
TGTGCCAGCAGTGAAGCTATGACAGAATACTACGAGCAGTACTTC
CASSEAMTEYYEQYF
>TRBJ2-4|NA|NA|TRBV19
TGTGCCAGTAGTATAGGCGCCTCAGCCAAAAACATTCAGTACTTC
CASSIGASAKNIQYF
>TRBJ1-2|NA|once|TRBV6-5
TGTGCCAGCAGTGCGCAGGCTTTCTATGGCTACACCTTC
CASSAQAFYGYTF
>TRBJ1-3|NA|NA|TRBV5-8
TGTGCCAGCAGCTTGGACACCAACTCTGGAAACACCATATATTTT
CASSLDTNSGNTIYF
>TRBJ1-5|TRBD1|NA|TRBV5-1
TGCGCCAGCAGCCCGGGACAGGGTGATCAGCCCCAGCATTTT
CASSPGQGDQPQHF
>TRBJ1-1|NA|NA|TRBV7-9
TGTGCCAGCAGCTTAGTTGTCGCTGAAGCCTTCTTT
CASSLVVAEAFF
>TRBJ2-5|NA|NA|TRBV5-1
TGCGCCAGCAGCTTCCAGGGACAAGAGACCCAGTACTTC
CASSFQGQETQYF
>TRBJ2-7|NA|NA|TRBV19
TGTGCCAGTAGTATAGGTCAGGGGACCTACGAGCAGTACTTC
CASSIGQGTYEQYF
>TRBJ2-1|NA|NA|TRBV15
TGTGCCACCAGCAACCCGACAGTCTCTAGCTCCTACAATGAGCAGTTCTTC
CATSNPTVSSSYNEQFF
>TRBJ2-1|NA|NA|TRBV11-3
TGTGCCAGCAGCTTAGACATGCGGGACAATGAGCAGTTCTTC
CASSLDMRDNEQFF
>TRBJ1-5|NA|NA|TRBV2
TGTGCCAGCACCATTGGAGGCAATAGCAATCAGCCCCAGCATTTT
CASTIGGNSNQPQHF
>TRBJ1-2|TRBD1|few|TRBV2
TGTGCCAGCAGTGAATTCGGACAGGGGACCTATGGCTACACCTTC
CASSEFGQGTYGYTF
>TRBJ1-2|NA|NA|TRBV7-8
TGTGCCAGCAGCCAACGAAGCGCAGCTAACTATGGCTACACCTTC
CASSQRSAANYGYTF
>TRBJ1-4|TRBD1|NA|TRBV5-1
TGCGCCAGCAGCTCCGGGACAGGGGGAGAAAAACTGTTTTTT
CASSSGTGGEKLFF
>TRBJ2-2|NA|once|TRBV2
TGTGCCAGCAGGCAGGGATCCGGGGAGCTGTTTTTT
CASRQGSGELFF
>TRBJ1-1|TRBD1|NA|TRBV19
TGTGCCAGTAGTACCGGGACAGGGGGATGGTCAGCTTTCTTT
CASSTGTGGWSAFF
>TRBJ1-2|TRBD1|few|TRBV6-6
TGTGCCAGCACCGAGACAGGGGGCTTCTATGGCTACACCTTC
CASTETGGFYGYTF
>TRBJ2-7|TRBD2|NA|TRBV2
TGTGCCAGCAGTGAAGGGGCTAGCGGTGACCCCTACGAGCAGTACTTC
CASSEGASGDPYEQYF
>TRBJ1-1|NA|NA|TRBV5-1
TGCGCCAGCAGCTTGGGGCAGGGTTCGGAAGCTTTCTTT
CASSLGQGSEAFF
>TRBJ2-5|TRBD2|NA|TRBV5-1
TGCGCCAGCAGCCCTAGCGGGAGGGCCGAGACCCAGTACTTC
CASSPSGRAETQYF
>TRBJ2-7|NA|NA|TRBV27
TGTGCCAGCAGTCCATCAAGGGGCAGGGGGGTCTACGAGCAGTACTTC
CASSPSRGRGVYEQYF
>TRBJ2-5|TRBD2|once|TRBV7-7
TGTGCCAGCAGCTTTCAAGCGGGGGGTCAAGAGACCCAGTACTTC
CASSFQAGGQETQYF
>TRBJ2-3|TRBD2|NA|TRBV5-1
TGCGCCAGCAGCTCGACGACTAGCGGAGCAGATACGCAGTATTTT
CASSSTTSGADTQYF